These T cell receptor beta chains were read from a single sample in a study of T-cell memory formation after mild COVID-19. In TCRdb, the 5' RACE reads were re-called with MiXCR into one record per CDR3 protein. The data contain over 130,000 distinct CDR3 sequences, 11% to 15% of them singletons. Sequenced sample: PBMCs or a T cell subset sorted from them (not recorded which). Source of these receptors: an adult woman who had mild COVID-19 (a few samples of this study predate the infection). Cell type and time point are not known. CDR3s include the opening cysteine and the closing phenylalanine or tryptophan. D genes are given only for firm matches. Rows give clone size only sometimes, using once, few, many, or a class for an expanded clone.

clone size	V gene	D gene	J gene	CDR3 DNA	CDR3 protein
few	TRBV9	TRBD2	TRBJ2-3	TGTGCCAGCAGCGTAGAAATAGCGGGGCTGGATACGCAGTATTTT	CASSVEIAGLDTQYF
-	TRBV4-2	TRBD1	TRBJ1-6	TGTGCCAGCAGCCAAGTCCTTACCCTACCGGGGACAGGGAGTAACAATTCACCCCTCCACTTT	CASSQVLTLPGTGSNNSPLHF
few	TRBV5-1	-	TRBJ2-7	TGCGCCAGCAGCTACACCGGTGTCTACGAGCAGTACTTC	CASSYTGVYEQYF
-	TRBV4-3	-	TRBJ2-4	TGCGCCAGCAGCCAAGTCCCCAGGTCAGGGGGGAAGAACATTCAGTACTTC	CASSQVPRSGGKNIQYF
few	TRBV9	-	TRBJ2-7	TGTGCCAGCGCGGGGGACAGCTCCTACGAGCAGTACTTC	CASAGDSSYEQYF
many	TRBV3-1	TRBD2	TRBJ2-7	TGTGCCAGCAGCCGGACTAGCGTGCACTACGAGCAGTACTTC	CASSRTSVHYEQYF
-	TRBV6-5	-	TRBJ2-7	TGTGCCAGCAGTTACTCTGACAGTCGCTCCTACGAGCAGTACTTC	CASSYSDSRSYEQYF
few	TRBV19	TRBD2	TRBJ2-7	TGTGCCAGTAGTCCACGGGCTAGCGGGACCTACGAGCAGTACTTC	CASSPRASGTYEQYF
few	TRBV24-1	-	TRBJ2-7	TGTGCCACCAGTGATTTCAGAGGGACCGAGCAGTACTTC	CATSDFRGTEQYF
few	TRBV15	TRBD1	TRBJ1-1	TGTGCCACCATCGGGACCCCCGGGACAGGCTACATGAACACTGAAGCTTTCTTT	CATIGTPGTGYMNTEAFF
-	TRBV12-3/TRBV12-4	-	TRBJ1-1	TGTGCCAGCAGTTTACCGATTACGGGGACTGAAGCTTTCTTT	CASSLPITGTEAFF
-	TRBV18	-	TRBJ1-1	TGTGCCAGCTCACCATGGTGGGGTCAACCAACTAAGAACACTGAAGCTTTCTTT	CASSPWWGQPTKNTEAFF
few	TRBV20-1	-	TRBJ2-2	TGCAGTGTAGGCGGGCCTAACACCGGGGAGCTGTTTTTT	CSVGGPNTGELFF
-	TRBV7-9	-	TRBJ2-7	TGTGCCAGCAGCTTAAATTGGGGGCCCTACGAGCAGTACTTC	CASSLNWGPYEQYF
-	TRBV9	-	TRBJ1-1	TGTGCCAGCAGCGTAGGGACCCGGGGGGAAGCTTTCTTT	CASSVGTRGEAFF
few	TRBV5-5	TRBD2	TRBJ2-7	TGTGCCAGCAGCTTGATAGCGGGGGGCCTCTCCTACGAGCAGTACTTC	CASSLIAGGLSYEQYF
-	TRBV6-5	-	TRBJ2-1	TGTGCCAGCAGTTACACAGGGGAGGGTTACAATGAGCAGTTCTTC	CASSYTGEGYNEQFF
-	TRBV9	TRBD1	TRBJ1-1	TGTGCCAGCAGCGTAGGGACAGGGGGCGCGAGAAAGACTGAAGCTTTCTTT	CASSVGTGGARKTEAFF
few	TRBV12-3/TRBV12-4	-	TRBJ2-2	TGTGCCAGCAGCTCGCACACCGGGGAGCTGTTTTTT	CASSSHTGELFF
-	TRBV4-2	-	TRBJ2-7	TGTGCCAGCAGCCAAGAGCTTGGACGGAACGCCTACGAGCAGTACTTC	CASSQELGRNAYEQYF
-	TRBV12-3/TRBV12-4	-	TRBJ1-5	TGTGCCAGCAGTTCCCCAAATCAGCCCCAGCATTTT	CASSSPNQPQHF
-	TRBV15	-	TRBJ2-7	TGTGCCACCAGCAGAGATTCGGGGGAGTCCTACGAGCAGTACTTC	CATSRDSGESYEQYF
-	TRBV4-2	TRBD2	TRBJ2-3	TGTGCCAGCAGCCAAGAGGCGAGTAGCGGGAGTTTGGGCACAGATACGCAGTATTTT	CASSQEASSGSLGTDTQYF
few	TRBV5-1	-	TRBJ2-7	TGCGCCAGCAGCTCCCCGGACACCAGCCACTACGAGCAGTACTTC	CASSSPDTSHYEQYF
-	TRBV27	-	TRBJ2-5	TGTGCCGTCGGTTTGGAGACCCAGTACTTC	CAVGLETQYF
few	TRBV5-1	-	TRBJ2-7	TGCGCCAGCAGCCCGGGCTTCACCACCTACGAGCAGTACTTC	CASSPGFTTYEQYF
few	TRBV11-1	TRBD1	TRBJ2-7	TGTGCCAGCAGCTTAAACAGGGGTACCTCCTACGAGCAGTACTTC	CASSLNRGTSYEQYF
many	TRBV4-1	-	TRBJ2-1	TGCGCCAGCAGCCAAGATTTGGGCCGCTACAATGAGCAGTTCTTC	CASSQDLGRYNEQFF
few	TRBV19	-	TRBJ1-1	TGTGCCAGTAGATGGGCAGGAGGTTGGGACACTGAAGCTTTCTTT	CASRWAGGWDTEAFF
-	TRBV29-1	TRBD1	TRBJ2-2	TGCAGCGTAGTTACAGGGGTCCGGGCCGGGGAGCTGTTTTTT	CSVVTGVRAGELFF
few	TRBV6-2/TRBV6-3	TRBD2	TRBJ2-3	TGTGCCAGCAGATCCCTACTAGCGGGCTACACAGATACGCAGTATTTT	CASRSLLAGYTDTQYF
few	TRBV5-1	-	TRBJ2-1	TGCGCCAGTTACATTTCTAACAATGAGCAGTTCTTC	CASYISNNEQFF
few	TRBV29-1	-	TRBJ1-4	TGCAGCGCGAGGGGTGGGGTGACAGAGAATGAAAAACTGTTTTTT	CSARGGVTENEKLFF
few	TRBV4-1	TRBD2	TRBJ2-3	TGCGCCAGCAGCCAAGAAGGCACTAGCGGGGGCACAGATACGCAGTATTTT	CASSQEGTSGGTDTQYF
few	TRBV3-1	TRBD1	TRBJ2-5	TGTGCCAGCAGCCACCCCGGGACAGGGCTGGAGACCCAGTACTTC	CASSHPGTGLETQYF
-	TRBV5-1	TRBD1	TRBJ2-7	TGCGCCAGCAGCTTAGGGACAGGGCAAGGAAACGAGCAGTACTTC	CASSLGTGQGNEQYF
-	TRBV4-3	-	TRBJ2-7	TGCGCCAGCAGCCAAGATAGCGGCAGGTACGAGCAGTACTTC	CASSQDSGRYEQYF
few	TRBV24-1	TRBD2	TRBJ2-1	TGTGCCACCAGTGATTGGCCCGGGACTAGCGGGAAAAATGAGCAGTTCTTC	CATSDWPGTSGKNEQFF
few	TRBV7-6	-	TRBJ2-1	TGTGCCAGCAGCTTAGCGGCAGAGAGTAATGAGCAGTTCTTC	CASSLAAESNEQFF
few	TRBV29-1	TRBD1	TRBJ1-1	TGCAGCGTTGCAGTTTGGGACAGGGTCATCATGAACACTGAAGCTTTCTTT	CSVAVWDRVIMNTEAFF
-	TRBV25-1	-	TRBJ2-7	TGTGCCAGCGACGGCGACTACGAGCAGTACTTC	CASDGDYEQYF
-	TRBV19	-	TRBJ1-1	TGTGCCAGTAGTCAGGGGCGCTTCACTGAAGCTTTCTTT	CASSQGRFTEAFF
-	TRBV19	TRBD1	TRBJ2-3	TGTGCCAGTAGCCGGACAGGGGAATTCACAGATACGCAGTATTTT	CASSRTGEFTDTQYF
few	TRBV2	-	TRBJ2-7	TGTGCCAGCAGGGCCTCGACACTCGAGCAGTACTTC	CASRASTLEQYF